This record concerns one T cell receptor (beta chain) sequence. The data were obtained in a study of shared clonotypes between healthy human individuals. There were only Caucasian adults among the donors, and all lived in Nashville, Tennessee. Germline loops: CDR1 MNHNY, CDR2 SVGAGI (reference sequence). Trimming removed 8 bases at V and 6 bases at J, with 14 bases between. There are 13 residues in the CDR3. Genomic DNA (from each subset) was split evenly across several immunoSEQ plates. Method: immunoSEQ multiplex PCR; TCRdb's copy keeps in-frame clones and lacks some. The sample records 530,000 or so clones, 75% to 80% being singletons.

The source material was PBMCs. This sequence joins TRBV6-6 and TRBJ2-4; tentative D call: TRBD2 (6 bases). This receptor was taken from a woman in her thirties or forties in good health. Some clones in this sample may be carry-over from other donors' samples. The CDR3 DNA follows: TGTGCCAGCTCACCCGGAGGGGTAAACATTCAGTACTTC. It is translated as CASSPGGVNIQYF.